This T cell receptor (beta chain) was observed in a study of shared clonotypes between healthy human individuals. Germline V gene lookup returns CDR1 SGDLS and CDR2 YYNGEE. Trimming left V 3 bases short and J 6 bases short, with 9 bases between. The CDR3 sequence is 13 residues long. Replicate PCRs run on sorted subsets employed 200 to 250 ng DNA, approximately 30,000 T cell genomes. Sequencing used immunoSEQ multiplex PCR; TCRdb keeps in-frame clones, though not all of them. The repertoire holds about 2 million clones, with roughly 95% as singletons. Positively selected for CCR7, the CD45RO-negative cells used as naive CD8 cells excluded terminally differentiated effector memory CD45RA+ cells. Nashville, Tennessee was home to all donors, each a Caucasian adult.

The V call is TRBV9, the J call TRBJ2-2; TRBD1 or TRBD2 may be the D gene (6 bases each). The TCR sequence derives from a man aged 18 to 29 in good health. The source material was naive CD8+ T cells sorted from blood. The CDR3 DNA follows: TGTGCCAGCAGCGAGGAGGGGGCCGGGGAGCTGTTTTTT. Its translation is CASSEEGAGELFF.